The T cell receptor beta chain described here comes from a study of blood T cell repertoires in COVID-19. Study-level background: The analysed material was cDNA or gDNA that came from T cells, B-cell-depleted T cells, or PBMCs.

Sequenced by immunoSEQ multiplex PCR; TCRdb stores in-frame clones only, minus some. The table includes around 300,000 clones, 70% to 90% detected once. Either two negative PCRs, clearance, or symptom resolution qualified Cohort 3 donors as recovered. This CDR3 is built from 15 residues. V was shortened by 5 bases and J by 3 bases, with 14 bases between the two germline ends. Germline CDR1 and CDR2: KGHDR and SFDVKD. Input material: PBMCs or T cells enriched from blood (not recorded which). The chain uses TRBV24-1 and TRBJ2-3; D gene uncertain. The receptor was derived from a woman in her twenties or thirties who had recovered from COVID-19. The CDR3: CATSVRGTNTDTQYF. The CDR3, as DNA: TGTGCCACCAGTGTTCGTGGCACAAATACAGATACGCAGTATTTT.